These 12 T cell receptor beta chains were all obtained from the same sample, sequenced in a study of blood T cell repertoires in COVID-19. The method was immunoSEQ multiplex PCR; TCRdb's version includes in-frame clones alone and lacks a portion of them. The sample has under 80,000 clones; around 88% are singletons. The sample taken for sequencing was peripheral blood. These receptors all stem from a human donor in a cohort sampled during active COVID-19.

The chain uses TRBV10-3 and TRBJ2-6; 10 bases are a match to TRBD1. This CDR3 comprises 18 residues. Germline V gene lookup returns CDR1 ENHRY and CDR2 SYGVKD. Trimming cost V 6 bases and J 0 bases; bases outside gene matches: 8. The CDR3 DNA reads as TGTGCCATCAGCCGCGGACAGGGGGTGGTCTCTGGGGCCAACGTCCTGACTTTC. It translates to CAISRGQGVVSGANVLTF.

The chain is built from TRBV30 and TRBJ2-5; D is uncertain. V lost 0 bases and J lost 5, with 13 bases in between. This CDR3 has 14 amino acids. Germline V gene lookup returns CDR1 GTSNPN and CDR2 SVGIG (reference sequence). The CDR3 is CAWSVSSGWETQYF. For the CDR3, the DNA is TGTGCCTGGAGTGTATCGTCTGGCTGGGAGACCCAGTACTTC.

In this sample, this clone turned up a few times. The V gene is TRBV3-1 (or the pseudogene TRBV3-2), the J gene TRBJ2-5; the D gene is possibly TRBD1 (5 bases). Germline V lookup: CDR1 LGHDT, CDR2 YNNKEL (reference sequence). V lost 4 bases and J lost 5, with 8 bases in between. This CDR3 region has 12 residues. CDR3 DNA sequence: TGTGCCAGCAGCCGACCAGGGGAGACCCAGTACTTC. Its translation is CASSRPGETQYF.

The chain is built from TRBV27 and TRBJ2-5; 12 nucleotides match TRBD2. Germline assignment: CDR1 MNHEY and CDR2 SMNVEV (reference sequence). Unmatched junction bases numbered 10, after V lost 5 bases and J lost 0 bases. This CDR3 is 18 amino acids long. The CDR3 is CASSHQRLAGDNQETQYF. The CDR3 DNA sequence: TGTGCCAGCAGTCACCAGCGACTAGCGGGGGATAACCAAGAGACCCAGTACTTC.

The genes are TRBV2 and TRBJ2-1; 9 bases match TRBD2. V gave up 6 bases and J gave up 6 bases; unmatched junction bases: 9. The CDR3 runs 15 residues. Per the germline V gene, CDR1 is SNHLY and CDR2 is FYNNEI. The CDR3, as DNA: TGTGCCAGCAGGCCAAGAAGCGGGGGGCGCAATGAGCAGTTCTTC. Its protein product is CASRPRSGGRNEQFF.

DNA of the CDR3: TGTGCCAGTAGTATGGGGACAGCGAACACCGGGGAGCTGTTTTTT. It specifies CASSMGTANTGELFF. The rearrangement links TRBV19 to TRBJ2-2, with TRBD1 matching 7 bases. The ends lost 3 bases at V and 0 bases at J; junction bases unmatched: 1. Per the germline V gene, CDR1 is LNHDA and CDR2 is SQIVND (reference sequence). The CDR3 sequence is 15 residues long.

This clone occurred a few times. This rearrangement joins TRBV28 to TRBJ2-3, with D perhaps TRBD1 (6 bases). V was shortened by 5 bases and J by 6 bases, with 12 bases between the two germline ends. Per the germline V gene, CDR1 is MDHEN and CDR2 is SYDVKM. The CDR3 has 13 amino acids. The CDR3 loop reads CASSTQGSDTQYF. CDR3 nucleotides: TGTGCCAGCAGTACACAGGGTTCTGATACGCAGTATTTT.

The chain recombines TRBV13 with TRBJ1-4; D is uncertain. This CDR3 contains 18 residues. The V and J ends lost 4 bases and 1 base respectively, with 19 bases between them. Germline loops: CDR1 PRHDT, CDR2 FYEKMQ (reference sequence). CDR3 nucleotide sequence: TGTGCCAGCAGCTCATCAGGTTGGGTTCGGTTAACTAATGAAAAACTGTTTTTT. Its protein is CASSSSGWVRLTNEKLFF.

The chain is built from TRBV7-2 and TRBJ2-2, with 12 bases that match TRBD2. The V and J ends lost 2 bases and 1 base, in that order; junction bases with no gene match: 2. CDR3 size: 17 residues. The V gene's germline CDR1 is SGHTA and CDR2 FQGNSA. CDR3 sequence (DNA): TGTGCCAGCAGCTTACAGGGACTAGCGGGGAACACCGGGGAGCTGTTTTTT. This sequence encodes CASSLQGLAGNTGELFF.

The chain couples TRBV2 to TRBJ1-4; 9 nucleotides align to TRBD1. V dropped 8 bases and J dropped 8; count of bases not matched to a gene: 9. This CDR3 region has 14 residues. Germline CDR1 is SNHLY and CDR2 is FYNNEI. For the CDR3, the DNA is TGTGCCAGCTCGACCGGGACAGGGCGGGAAAAACTGTTTTTT. It encodes CASSTGTGREKLFF.

The chain is built from TRBV28 and TRBJ1-1, with TRBD1 as a possible D gene (5 bases). The CDR3 sequence is 12 residues long. Germline assignment: CDR1 MDHEN and CDR2 SYDVKM. The chain's CDR3 is CAARRVFGEAFF. The CDR3 DNA sequence: TGTGCGGCTCGCAGGGTCTTCGGGGAAGCTTTCTTT.

The genes are TRBV3-1 (or the pseudogene TRBV3-2) and TRBJ2-5; D might be TRBD2 (6 bases). V lost 0 bases to trimming and J lost 7 bases, with 18 bases between them. This CDR3 contains 16 residues. CDR1 LGHDT and CDR2 YNNKEL come from the germline V gene (reference sequence). The CDR3 is CASSQDRGDLPRTQYF. The DNA for the CDR3 is TGTGCCAGCAGCCAAGATCGCGGGGACCTCCCTAGGACCCAGTACTTC.